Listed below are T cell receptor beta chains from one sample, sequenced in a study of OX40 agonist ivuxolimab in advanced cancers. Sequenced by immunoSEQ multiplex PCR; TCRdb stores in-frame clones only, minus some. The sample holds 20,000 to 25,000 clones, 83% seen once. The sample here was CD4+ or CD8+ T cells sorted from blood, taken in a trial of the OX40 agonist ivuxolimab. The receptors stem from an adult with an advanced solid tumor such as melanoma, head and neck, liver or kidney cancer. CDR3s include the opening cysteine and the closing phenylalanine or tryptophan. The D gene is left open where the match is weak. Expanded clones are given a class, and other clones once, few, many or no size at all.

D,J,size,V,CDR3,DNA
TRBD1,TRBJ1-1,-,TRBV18,CASSPGSWTGGTMNTEAFF,TGTGCCAGCTCACCAGGGTCCTGGACAGGGGGGACTATGAACACTGAAGCTTTCTTT
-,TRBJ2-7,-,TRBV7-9,CASSLSGYEQYF,TGTGCCAGCAGTCTTTCCGGCTACGAGCAGTACTTC
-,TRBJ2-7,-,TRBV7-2,CASSFGTYIPQQYF,TGTGCCAGCAGCTTCGGGACATACATTCCTCAGCAGTACTTC
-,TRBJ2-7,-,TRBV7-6,CASSPSPGGHEQYF,TGTGCCAGCAGCCCCTCTCCCGGGGGCCACGAGCAGTACTTC
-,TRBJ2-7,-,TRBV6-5,CASGMGIDEQYF,TGTGCCAGCGGCATGGGGATCGACGAGCAGTACTTC
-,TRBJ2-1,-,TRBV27,CASSLSSRHEQFF,TGTGCCAGCAGTTTATCATCGAGGCATGAGCAGTTCTTC
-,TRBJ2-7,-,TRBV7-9,CASSLARRSPSYEQYF,TGTGCCAGCAGCTTAGCTCGGCGGTCGCCCTCCTACGAGCAGTACTTC
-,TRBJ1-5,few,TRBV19,CAGGNNQPQHF,TGTGCTGGGGGCAACAATCAGCCCCAGCATTTT
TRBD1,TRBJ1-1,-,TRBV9,CASSAQGAYEAFF,TGTGCCAGCAGCGCTCAGGGGGCGTATGAAGCTTTCTTT
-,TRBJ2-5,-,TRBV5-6,CASSLALAAGETQYF,TGTGCCAGCAGCTTGGCCCTAGCCGCCGGGGAGACCCAGTACTTC
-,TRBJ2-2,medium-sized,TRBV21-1,CASSAGQGNTGELFF,TGTGCCAGCAGCGCGGGACAGGGAAACACCGGGGAGCTGTTTTTT
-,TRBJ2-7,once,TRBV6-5,CASRTGGYEQYF,TGTGCCAGCAGAACTGGCGGCTACGAGCAGTACTTC
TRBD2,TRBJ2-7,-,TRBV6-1,CASSPGTNSYEQYF,TGTGCCAGCAGTCCCGGGACTAACTCCTACGAGCAGTACTTC
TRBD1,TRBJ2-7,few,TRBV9,CASSEFESPGTEYEQYF,TGTGCCAGCAGCGAGTTCGAAAGCCCCGGGACAGAATACGAGCAGTACTTC
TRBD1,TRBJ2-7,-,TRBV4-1,CASSQVGQAYEQYF,TGCGCCAGCAGCCAAGTCGGACAGGCCTACGAGCAGTACTTC
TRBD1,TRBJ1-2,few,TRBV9,CASSVEQGGSGYTF,TGTGCCAGCAGCGTAGAACAGGGGGGAAGTGGCTACACCTTC
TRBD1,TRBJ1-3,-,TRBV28,CATSTGSFSGNTIYF,TGTGCCACTTCGACAGGGTCGTTTTCTGGAAACACCATATATTTT
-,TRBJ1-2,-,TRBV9,CASSVQGYGYTF,TGTGCCAGCAGCGTACAAGGCTATGGCTACACCTTC